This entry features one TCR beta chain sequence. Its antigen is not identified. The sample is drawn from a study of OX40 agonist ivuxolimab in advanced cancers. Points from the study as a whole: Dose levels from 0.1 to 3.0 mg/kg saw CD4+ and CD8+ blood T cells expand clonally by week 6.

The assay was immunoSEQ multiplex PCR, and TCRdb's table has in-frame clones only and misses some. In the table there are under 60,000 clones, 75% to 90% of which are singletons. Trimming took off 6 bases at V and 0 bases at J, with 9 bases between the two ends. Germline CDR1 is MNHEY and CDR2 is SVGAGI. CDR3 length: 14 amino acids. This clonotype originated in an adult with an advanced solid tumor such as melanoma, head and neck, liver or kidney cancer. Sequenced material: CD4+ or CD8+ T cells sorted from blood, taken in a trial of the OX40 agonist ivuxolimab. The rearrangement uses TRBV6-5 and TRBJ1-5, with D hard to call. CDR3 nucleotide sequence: TGTGCCAGCAGCATGAGATATAGCAATCAGCCCCAGCATTTT. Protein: CASSMRYSNQPQHF.